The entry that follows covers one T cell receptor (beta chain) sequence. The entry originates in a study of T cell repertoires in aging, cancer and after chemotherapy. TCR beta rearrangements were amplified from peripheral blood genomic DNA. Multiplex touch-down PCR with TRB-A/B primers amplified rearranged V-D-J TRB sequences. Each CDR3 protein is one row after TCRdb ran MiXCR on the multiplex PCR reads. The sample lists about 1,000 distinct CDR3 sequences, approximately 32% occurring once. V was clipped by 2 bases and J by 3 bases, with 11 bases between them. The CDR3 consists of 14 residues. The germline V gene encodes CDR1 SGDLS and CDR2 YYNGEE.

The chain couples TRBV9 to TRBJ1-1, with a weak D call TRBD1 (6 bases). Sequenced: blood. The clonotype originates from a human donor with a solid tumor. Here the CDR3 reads CASSVRAGDTEAFF. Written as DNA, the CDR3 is TGTGCCAGCAGCGTCCGGGCAGGGGACACTGAAGCTTTCTTT.